In this sample, the clone carrying this T cell receptor (beta chain) turned up once. The antigen is undetermined. Patients aged 18 to 65 had newly diagnosed hyperthyroidism lasting under 2 months. The investigators amplified TCR beta CDR3 regions from RNA transcripts. TCR CDR3 underwent first-round RT-PCR with the HTBI primer set. TCRdb recomputed calls from the multiplex PCR reads with MiXCR, one row per CDR3 protein. Here the sample spans a few hundred thousand distinct CDR3 sequences, approximately 19% being singletons. The germline gives CDR1 KGHDR, CDR2 SFDVKD. CDR3 length equals 13 residues. V shed 6 bases and J shed 1 base, with 8 bases lying between them. These data belong to a study of T cells in Graves' hyperthyroidism and ophthalmopathy. General study points: Progression to ophthalmopathy was predicted a median of roughly seven months early. Among clonotypes expanded in thyroid above 0.001, most were also found in blood.

The sample was blood. The clonotype was recovered from a woman aged 18-29 years with Graves' hyperthyroidism. V gene TRBV24-1 combines with J gene TRBJ1-1, with D maybe TRBD1 (5 bases). For the CDR3, the DNA is TGTGCCACCAGTAGCCAGGGGAACACTGAAGCTTTCTTT. This sequence encodes CATSSQGNTEAFF.